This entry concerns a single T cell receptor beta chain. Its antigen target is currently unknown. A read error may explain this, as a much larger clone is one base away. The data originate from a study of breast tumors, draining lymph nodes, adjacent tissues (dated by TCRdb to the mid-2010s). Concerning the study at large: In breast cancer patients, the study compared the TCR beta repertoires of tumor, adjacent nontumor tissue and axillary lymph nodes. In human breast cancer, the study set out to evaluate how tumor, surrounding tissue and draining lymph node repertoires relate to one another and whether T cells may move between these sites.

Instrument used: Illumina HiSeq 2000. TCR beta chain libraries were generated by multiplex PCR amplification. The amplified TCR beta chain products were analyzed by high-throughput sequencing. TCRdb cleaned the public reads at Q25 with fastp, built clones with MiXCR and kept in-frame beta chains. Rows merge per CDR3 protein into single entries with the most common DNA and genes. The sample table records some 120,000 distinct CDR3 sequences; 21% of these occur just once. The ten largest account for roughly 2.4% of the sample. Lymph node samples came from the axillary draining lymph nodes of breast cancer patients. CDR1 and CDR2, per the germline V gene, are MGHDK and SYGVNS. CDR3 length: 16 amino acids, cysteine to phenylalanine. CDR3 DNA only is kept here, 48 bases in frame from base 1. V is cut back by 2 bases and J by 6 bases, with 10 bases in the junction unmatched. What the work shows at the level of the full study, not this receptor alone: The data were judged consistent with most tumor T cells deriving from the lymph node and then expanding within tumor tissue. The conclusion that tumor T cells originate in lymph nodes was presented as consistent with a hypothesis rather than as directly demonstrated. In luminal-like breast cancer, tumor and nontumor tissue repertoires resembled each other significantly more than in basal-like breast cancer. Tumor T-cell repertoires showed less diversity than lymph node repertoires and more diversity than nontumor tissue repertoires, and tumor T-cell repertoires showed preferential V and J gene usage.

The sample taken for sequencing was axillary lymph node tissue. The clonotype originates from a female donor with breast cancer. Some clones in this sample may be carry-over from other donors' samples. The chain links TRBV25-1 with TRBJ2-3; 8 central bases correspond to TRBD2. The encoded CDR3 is CASSEQFGGRTDTQYF. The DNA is TGTGCCAGCAGTGAACAATTTGGCGGGAGGACGGATACGCAGTATTTT.